The entry that follows covers one TCR beta chain sequence. Its antigen is currently not known. Base qualities were left out, and no much larger clone turns up one base away. The intended sense of this specimen's time point label: week 3, after first cycle of checkpoint inhibitor. Blood samples were taken at two points: before treatment (T0) and at week 3 (W3), which came after the first cycle of checkpoint blockade. Except for a couple of patients with rapid clinical progression, response was assessed 12 weeks after the first infusion by RECIST 1.1; disease control meant complete response, partial response or stable disease. Any patient who had received prior systemic cancer treatment, was on concomitant immunosuppressant therapy or had synchronous other active malignancies was excluded. In six patients, three with progression and three with disease control, sorted CD8+ memory and naive T cell subsets were sequenced at T0 and W3. PBMC were isolated from blood with Lymphoprep and SepMate tubes, followed by red cell lysis. QIAamp DNA Blood Mini kits were used to extract DNA from both PBMC and sorted T cell subsets. CD8+ T cell subsets were sorted live on a FACSAria III cytometer and then frozen prior to DNA extraction. For flow cytometry, fresh PBMC were kept at 4 degrees C in PBS with around 2.1% fetal bovine serum and analyzed within 25 hours.

This sample is part of a study of blood T cell dynamics during melanoma immunotherapy (dated by TCRdb to the early 2020s). Notes on the research overall: Patients with metastatic melanoma were treated with first-line pembrolizumab or nivolumab plus ipilimumab as standard of care in the United Kingdom. To find early correlates of response, the study profiled the peripheral T cell receptor repertoires of patients with metastatic melanoma both before and after one cycle of checkpoint inhibitor therapy. The training cohort was made up of consecutive patients, while a further independent group of patients from the same centre was pooled to form an external validation set.

For each sorted CD8+ T cell subset, the entire amount of extracted DNA was loaded into the assay. TCR beta CDR3 sequences were amplified from genomic DNA with the immunoSEQ TCRb Assay kit following manufacturer instructions. The KAPA Library Quantification Kit for Illumina platforms was used to quantify pooled libraries by qPCR. Pooled libraries were sequenced on an Illumina NextSeq 500, clustered at about 0.6-1.2 pM. Processing in the source paper ran as follows. The TCR data were analyzed using immunoSEQ ANALYZER and the R LymphoSeq package. A rearrangement efficiency score was calculated as productive divided by the sum of productive and non-productive CDR3 sequences. Clonality was measured with the Gini coefficient and diversity with the Renyi index at alpha=1, compared pairwise between timepoints within each patient. Clonal relatedness used an edit distance of 3, and repertoire similarity used the Bhattacharyya coefficient, both computed in LymphoSeq. Linear discriminant analysis on week-3 changes in clonality and diversity was built with the R MASS and caret packages to classify response. The clones in this table, taken by TCRdb from immuneACCESS, are in-frame only. Not every clone is retained; where verified, under half of the shortfall comes from an unresolved V gene, and the cause of the rest is unknown. That table gives V, J and clone size, and the DNA gave D and trimming. The sample profile shows 15,000 to 20,000 clones; approximately 94% of them were found once. The ten largest clones take up over 0.2% of the sample.

The paper's findings and limits, for the study overall: Whether the T cell clones driving repertoire changes were melanoma-specific or reflected general immune activation could not be determined in the study. The relatively small sample size was acknowledged as something that could potentially limit how far the results can be generalized. Of the sorted CD8+ subsets, TIE cells had both the highest clonality and the greatest similarity to cfDNA CDR3 sequences, which suggests active turnover converging on dominant clones.

The trim is 6 bases for V and 2 bases for J, with a gap of 31 bases between the germline ends. From the germline V gene, CDR1 is ENHRY and CDR2 is SYGVKD. The CDR3 holds 21 amino acids from the cysteine to the phenylalanine. The only DNA kept is the CDR3, 63 bases in frame from the first base. This sequence uses TRBV10-3 and TRBJ2-2; the best D guess is TRBD2, with 9 bases matching. The clonotype originates from a human donor with melanoma. The material was effector memory CD8+ T cells from blood, obtained from a patient treated with checkpoint blockade. The CDR3 region: CAISSDRVPTLAGDNTGELFF. The DNA sequence reads TGTGCCATCAGCTCGGACAGGGTCCCAACCTTAGCGGGAGATAACACCGGGGAGCTGTTTTTT.